The present T cell receptor beta chain was sequenced within a study of cytomegalovirus exposure and HLA in healthy donors. The PCR made use of 60 Vbeta and 13 Jbeta primers. Produced via immunoSEQ multiplex PCR; TCRdb's table is partial and in-frame only. The repertoire holds more than 150,000 clones, with roughly 80% as singletons. The CDR3 extends over 13 amino acids. The ends were cut back, 4 bases at V and 7 bases at J, with 13 bases in the middle. From germline, CDR1 is MNHEY and CDR2 SMNVEV (reference sequence). Source material: PBMCs. The gene calls are TRBV27 and TRBJ1-1; a weak D match, TRBD1 (5 bases). This TCR derives from a girl aged 10 to 17 in good health and CMV-seropositive. The CDR3 sequence: CASSSRQGIEAFF. The CDR3 bases are TGTGCCAGCAGTTCCCGGCAGGGTATTGAAGCTTTCTTT.